The 20 T cell receptor beta chains in this list originate from one sample, sequenced in a study of graft-versus-host responses after intestinal transplantation (dated by TCRdb to 2020 to 2023). The library was produced with the immunoSEQ multiplex PCR assay. TCRdb obtained this table from immuneACCESS and retained in-frame rearrangements with V and J assigned. These tables miss some clones; where compared with another copy, unresolved V genes account for less than half of the shortfall, and the remainder is unexplained. The sample profile shows more than 10,000 clones; around 85% of them were found once. Clones ranked in the top ten supply 6.5% to 9.5% of the sample. The specimen comprised PBMCs, sampled around 300 days after intestinal transplant. The source of these receptors is a human patient who received an intestinal transplant, so some T cells may come from the graft donor.

The V and J genes are TRBV6-6 and TRBJ2-7; tentatively, D is TRBD1 (5 bases). Germline loops: CDR1 MNHNY, CDR2 SVGAGI (reference sequence). The CDR3 has 15 amino acids. Trimming shortened V by 6 bases and J by 3 bases, and 18 bases separated the two germline ends. CDR3 nucleotides: TGTGCCAGCAGCCCGGACATCCCGATTTACTACGAGCAGTACTTC. Translation gives CASSPDIPIYYEQYF.

The chain joins TRBV10-3 to TRBJ1-1; D is unresolved. CDR3 size: 13 residues. In germline, CDR1 is ENHRY, CDR2 SYGVKD. The germline V and J ends were trimmed by 7 bases and 1 base, with 10 bases remaining between them. The CDR3 DNA reads TGTGCCATCACCCCCCTGTGGAACACTGAAGCTTTCTTT. Amino acids: CAITPLWNTEAFF.

The rearrangement uses TRBV13 and TRBJ2-1; the D is unclear. CDR1 is PRHDT and CDR2 is FYEKMQ in the germline V gene (reference sequence). The CDR3 extends over 14 amino acids. Deletions cut 2 bases from V and 6 bases from J, with 11 bases between. This CDR3 is CASSLMVAGNEQFF. For the CDR3, the DNA is TGTGCCAGCAGCTTAATGGTAGCAGGCAATGAGCAGTTCTTC.

The gene calls are TRBV25-1 and TRBJ1-2, with 7 bases identical to TRBD1. The trim removed 7 bases at V and 7 bases at J, leaving 6 bases unmatched. The germline CDR1 and CDR2 sequences are MGHDK and SYGVNS. This CDR3 has 12 amino acids. The CDR3 coding sequence is TGTGCCAGCACTACAGGGGCGGGTGGCTACACCTTC. Encoded protein: CASTTGAGGYTF.

The chain recombines TRBV5-5 with TRBJ2-7; TRBD1 is a possible D gene (6 bases). V was cut by 0 bases and J by 6 bases, with 10 bases left in between. The germline CDR1 and CDR2 sequences are SGHKS and YYEKEE (reference sequence). The CDR3 length is 13 residues. The CDR3 bases are TGTGCCAGCAGCTTGGGGACAGCGTCCGAGCAGTACTTC. It is translated as CASSLGTASEQYF.

The chain is built from TRBV29-1 and TRBJ2-2; 7 bases line up with TRBD2. CDR1 and CDR2 from the germline V gene are SQVTM and ANQGSEA. This CDR3 is built from 17 residues. With V trimmed by 0 bases and J by 5 bases, 12 bases remained unmatched. The CDR3 is CSVEDRRASGATGELFF. The CDR3 DNA reads as TGCAGCGTTGAAGATCGGCGGGCTAGCGGTGCTACCGGGGAGCTGTTTTTT.

The chain is built from TRBV6-1 and TRBJ1-3; tentative D call: TRBD1 (6 bases). V shed 3 bases and J shed 0 bases, with 9 bases lying between them. Germline CDR1 MNHNS, CDR2 SASEGT. This CDR3 is 15 amino acids long. The CDR3: CASSEDSLSGNTIYF. Here the CDR3 DNA reads TGTGCCAGCAGTGAGGACAGCCTCTCTGGAAACACCATATATTTT.

A few counts support this clone. The gene calls are TRBV2 and TRBJ2-1; D unresolved. Germline CDR1 SNHLY, CDR2 FYNNEI. The CDR3 sequence is 13 residues long. Trimming took off 5 bases at V and 7 bases at J, with 12 bases between the two ends. CDR3 in DNA: TGTGCCAGCAGTAAAGGTTTAGGGAATGAGCAGTTCTTC. It translates to CASSKGLGNEQFF.

This clone was recorded once. The chain has TRBV5-1 and TRBJ2-2, with 8 nucleotides matching TRBD2. Germline loops: CDR1 SGHRS, CDR2 YFSETQ. The CDR3 sequence is 15 residues long. V was clipped by 4 bases and J by 4 bases; unmatched bases: 6. CDR3 sequence (DNA): TGCGCCAGCAGCCTTAGCGGGACCCTCACCGGGGAGCTGTTTTTT. Protein product: CASSLSGTLTGELFF.

This clone was counted only a few times. V usage is TRBV6-5 and J usage is TRBJ1-2, with D possibly matching TRBD1 (6 bases). Germline CDR1 reads MNHEY; CDR2 reads SVGAGI. The germline V and J ends were trimmed by 0 bases and 7 bases, with 9 bases remaining between them. This CDR3 has 13 amino acids. In nucleotides, the CDR3 is TGTGCCAGCAGTTACTCAGCCAGGGGTGGCTACACCTTC. This gives the protein CASSYSARGGYTF.

This clone has only one observation. V and J are TRBV19 and TRBJ1-5; the D gene is possibly TRBD1 (5 bases). Germline V CDR1 and CDR2: LNHDA, SQIVND (reference sequence). Trimming pared 6 bases from V and 1 base from J, leaving 16 bases between. This CDR3 has 16 amino acids. CDR3 residues: CASRPQGIGSNQPQHF. As DNA, the CDR3 is TGTGCCAGTAGGCCCCAGGGTATTGGGAGCAATCAGCCCCAGCATTTT.

The chain carries TRBV4-3 and TRBJ2-2, with TRBD2 identical over 7 bases. Trimming at V came to 2 bases and at J to 6 bases, leaving 6 bases not matched to a gene. The CDR3 extends over 15 amino acids. Germline lookup yields CDR1 LGHNA and CDR2 YSLEER. In DNA, the CDR3 is TGCGCCAGCAGCCAACAGTTACTAGCGTCCGGGGAGCTGTTTTTT. Protein product: CASSQQLLASGELFF.

This chain uses TRBV4-1 with TRBJ2-7, with D perhaps being TRBD1 or TRBD2 (5 bases each). V lost 3 bases and J 5 bases, leaving 11 bases between the germline ends. The CDR3 extends over 13 amino acids. Germline-derived CDR1 and CDR2 are MGHRA and YSYEKL. The CDR3 DNA sequence: TGCGCCAGCAGCCACTTAAGAGGGGACGAGCAGTACTTC. This codes for CASSHLRGDEQYF.

The rearrangement links TRBV5-4 to TRBJ2-7; D remains ambiguous. There are 13 residues in the CDR3. V lost 6 bases, J lost 3 bases, and 13 bases lay in between. Germline V gene data show CDR1 as SGHNT and CDR2 as YYREEE (reference sequence). The CDR3 region has the DNA TGTGCCAGCACCCTTGACATGTTCTACGAGCAGTACTTC. This gives the protein CASTLDMFYEQYF.

The chain joins TRBV29-1 to TRBJ2-1, with D possibly being TRBD2 (5 bases). Germline loops: CDR1 SQVTM, CDR2 ANQGSEA. V lost 7 bases to trimming and J lost 0 bases, with 7 bases between them. This CDR3 spans 12 amino acids. CDR3 bases: TGCAGCGCTCTAGCCTCCTACAATGAGCAGTTCTTC. This encodes CSALASYNEQFF.

V is TRBV4-3 and J is TRBJ2-7, with 9 bases lining up with TRBD1. The CDR3 has 16 amino acids. Germline CDR1 LGHNA, CDR2 YSLEER. With V trimmed by 4 bases and J by 4 bases, 11 bases remained unmatched. The chain's CDR3 is CASSLETGTGRYEQYF. In DNA form, the CDR3 reads TGCGCCAGCAGCCTGGAAACCGGGACAGGGAGATACGAGCAGTACTTC.

This clone was seen only a few times. V usage is TRBV4-2 and J usage is TRBJ2-1, with D tentatively TRBD2 (6 bases). Trimming cost V 1 base and J 9 bases, with 22 bases left between them. CDR3 length: 17 amino acids. CDR1 is LGHNA, CDR2 YNFKEQ, per germline. CDR3 nucleotide sequence: TGTGCCAGCAGCCAAGCGGGGACGGACGGGGGTCGAGGTGAGCAGTTCTTC. Amino acids: CASSQAGTDGGRGEQFF.

V and J are TRBV28 and TRBJ2-7; D is perhaps TRBD1 (6 bases). Germline assignment: CDR1 MDHEN and CDR2 SYDVKM. The CDR3 has 16 amino acids. V dropped 3 bases and J dropped 3 bases, with 18 bases sitting between them. CDR3 in amino acids: CASSLGFGQGIYEQYF. CDR3 coding DNA: TGTGCCAGCAGTTTGGGTTTCGGGCAGGGGATCTACGAGCAGTACTTC.

The chain carries TRBV1 and TRBJ1-5; the table assigns TRBD1, which was not confirmed against the DNA. TRBV1 counts as a pseudogene. This CDR3 region has 15 residues. As DNA, the CDR3 is TGCACCAGCAGCCACATACCCCAGGGCAATCAGCCCCAGCATTTT. Its protein product is CTSSHIPQGNQPQHF.

The chain joins TRBV7-8 to TRBJ1-2; TRBD1 might be the D (5 bases). Germline loops: CDR1 SGHVS, CDR2 FQNEAQ. The CDR3 runs to 14 residues. V lost 3 bases to trimming and J lost 8 bases, with 16 bases between them. In DNA form, the CDR3 reads TGTGCCAGCAGCTTCCCGGGCGGGGCGCGGGGCTACACCTTC. It encodes CASSFPGGARGYTF. Looking up the rest from reference TRBV7-8 and TRBJ1-2 gives the full variable domain: GAGVSQSPRYKVAKRGQDVALRCDPISGHVSLFWYQQALGQGPEFLTYFQNEAQLDKSGLPSDRFFAERPEGSVSTLKIQRTQQEDSAVYLCASSFPGGARGYTFGSGTRLTVV.